This section outlines one T cell receptor (beta chain) sequence together with its context. The target antigen is unknown. CDR1 is MNHNY, CDR2 SVGAGI, per germline (reference sequence). The germline V and J ends were trimmed by 6 bases and 2 bases, with 3 bases remaining between them. This CDR3 is 11 amino acids long. Here immunoSEQ multiplex PCR was the method, and the copy in TCRdb shows in-frame clones only, minus some. The sample comprises more than 30,000 clones, 70% to 85% of which are singletons, and 1.3% rests with the top ten. The data derive from a study of T cells in narcolepsy. The wider study: Enrolled donors included narcolepsy type 1 or type 2 patients and healthy controls.

Regarding the study as a whole: In some patient and control memory CD4+ samples, autoreactive clones were absent. Autoreactive HCRT-specific and TRIB2-specific clonotypes were marked in same-patient CSF-versus-blood CD4+ comparisons.

The TCR originated in a human donor with narcolepsy. This chain joins TRBV6-6 and TRBJ2-3; no definite D call. Sequences were obtained from CD45RA- memory CD4+ T cells from PBMCs. The CDR3 loop is CASSDTDTQYF. The CDR3 bases are TGTGCCAGCAGCGACACAGATACGCAGTATTTT.